This T cell receptor beta chain is from a study of blood T cell repertoires in COVID-19. Study context: Specimens from acute and convalescent COVID-19 originated in the United States, Italy and Spain.

In the original workflow: Reference gene primer amplification in the assay estimated nucleated cell counts. The table came from immunoSEQ multiplex PCR; TCRdb's copy has only in-frame clones and leaves some out. The DNA was the basis for D and trimming; V, J and clone size are from that table. The sample consists of some 200,000 clones, about 76% of them appearing once. All enrollees were roughly 18 to 100 years old and from fewer than 30 US areas. Participant reports of clinical history set cohort assignment. Specimen: PBMCs or T cells enriched from blood (not recorded which). The TCR sequence derives from a woman between 50 and 59 years old with acute COVID-19.

The CDR3 loop reads CSVTTGYGYTF. The CDR3 DNA follows: TGCAGCGTTACTACAGGGTATGGCTACACCTTC. The chain recombines TRBV29-1 with TRBJ1-2; a possible D gene is TRBD1 (6 bases). The CDR3 runs 11 residues. Germline V CDR1 and CDR2: SQVTM, ANQGSEA. Between the trimmed V and J ends, which lost 5 bases and 5 bases, there was a span of 9 bases.